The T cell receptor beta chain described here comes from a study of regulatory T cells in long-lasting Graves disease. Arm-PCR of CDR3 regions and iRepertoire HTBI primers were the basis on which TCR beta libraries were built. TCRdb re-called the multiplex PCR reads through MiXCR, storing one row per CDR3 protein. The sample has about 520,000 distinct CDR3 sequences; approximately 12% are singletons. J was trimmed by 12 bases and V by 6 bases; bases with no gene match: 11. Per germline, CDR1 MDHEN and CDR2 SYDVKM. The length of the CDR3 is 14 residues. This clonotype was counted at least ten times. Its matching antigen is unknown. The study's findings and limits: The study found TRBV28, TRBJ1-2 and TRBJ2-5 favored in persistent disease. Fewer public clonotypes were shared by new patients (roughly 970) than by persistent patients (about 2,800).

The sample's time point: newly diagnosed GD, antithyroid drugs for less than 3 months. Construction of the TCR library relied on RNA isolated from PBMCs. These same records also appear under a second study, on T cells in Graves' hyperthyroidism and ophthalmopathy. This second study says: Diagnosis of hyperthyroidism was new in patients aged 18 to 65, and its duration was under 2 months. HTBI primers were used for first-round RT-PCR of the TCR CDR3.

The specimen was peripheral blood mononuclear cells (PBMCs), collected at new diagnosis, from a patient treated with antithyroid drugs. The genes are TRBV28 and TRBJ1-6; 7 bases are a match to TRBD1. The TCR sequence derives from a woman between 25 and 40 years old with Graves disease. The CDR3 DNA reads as TGTGCCAGCAGCTCGGACACAGGGGCAATACCCCTCCACTTT. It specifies CASSSDTGAIPLHF.